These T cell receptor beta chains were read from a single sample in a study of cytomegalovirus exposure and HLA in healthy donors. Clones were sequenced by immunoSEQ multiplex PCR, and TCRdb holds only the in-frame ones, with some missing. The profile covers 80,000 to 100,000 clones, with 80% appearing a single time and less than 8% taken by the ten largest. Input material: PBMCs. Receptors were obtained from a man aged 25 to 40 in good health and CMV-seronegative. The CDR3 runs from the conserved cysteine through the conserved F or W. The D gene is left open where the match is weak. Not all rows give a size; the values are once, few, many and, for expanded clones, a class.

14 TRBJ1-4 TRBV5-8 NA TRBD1 TGTGCCAGCAGCTTGGTAGGGACAGGTGAAAAACTGTTTTTT CASSLVGTGEKLFF
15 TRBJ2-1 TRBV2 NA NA TGTGCCAGCAGTGAGCCGGCAGGGGGGTACAATGAGCAGTTCTTC CASSEPAGGYNEQFF
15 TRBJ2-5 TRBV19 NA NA TGTGCCAGTAGTTCTAATTGGGCGTTACAGGAGACCCAGTACTTC CASSSNWALQETQYF
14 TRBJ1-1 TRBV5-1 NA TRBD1 TGCGCCAGCAGCTCGCCGGGACAGGGAACTGAAGCTTTCTTT CASSSPGQGTEAFF
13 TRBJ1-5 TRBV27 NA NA TGTGCCAGCAGTGACTATAGCAATCAGCCCCAGCATTTT CASSDYSNQPQHF
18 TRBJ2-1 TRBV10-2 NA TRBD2 TGCGCCAGCAGTGGGACGAGGGGTAGCGGGGGGGCGAGGAATGAGCAGTTCTTC CASSGTRGSGGARNEQFF
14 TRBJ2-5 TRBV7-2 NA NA TGTGCCAGCAGCTTAGGTCCGGGGGTGGAGACCCAGTACTTC CASSLGPGVETQYF
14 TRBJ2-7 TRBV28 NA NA TGTGCCAGCAGAGGGGGGAGGGAAGGGCTCGAGCAGTACTTC CASRGGREGLEQYF
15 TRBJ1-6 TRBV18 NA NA TGTGCCAGCTCACCGTCAGACAGCCTAAATTCACCCCTCCACTTT CASSPSDSLNSPLHF
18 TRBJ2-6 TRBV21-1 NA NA TGTGCCAGCAGCAAGCGAGCGGGGGGGCCTTCCGGGGCCAACGTCCTGACTTTC CASSKRAGGPSGANVLTF
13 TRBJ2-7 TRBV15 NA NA TGTGCCACCAGCAGAGATCGGGGATACGAGCAGTACTTC CATSRDRGYEQYF
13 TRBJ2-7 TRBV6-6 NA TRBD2 TGTGCCAGCAGTTACGGGGGGGTCTACGAGCAGTACTTC CASSYGGVYEQYF
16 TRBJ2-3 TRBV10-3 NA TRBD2 TGTGCCATCAGTGTCCTAGCGGGGGGGAGCACAGATACGCAGTATTTT CAISVLAGGSTDTQYF
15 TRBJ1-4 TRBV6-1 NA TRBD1 TGTGCCAGCAATACTCGCCGGACAGGGGATGAAAAACTGTTTTTT CASNTRRTGDEKLFF
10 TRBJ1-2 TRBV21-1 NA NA TGCACACAGGACCTCTATGGCTACACCTTC CTQDLYGYTF
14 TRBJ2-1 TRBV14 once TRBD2 TGTGCCAGCAGCCAAGTAAGCGGGGCCGGGGAGCAGTTCTTC CASSQVSGAGEQFF
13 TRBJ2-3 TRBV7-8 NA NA TGTGCCAGCAGCTTAGCGGCTGCCGATACGCAGTATTTT CASSLAAADTQYF
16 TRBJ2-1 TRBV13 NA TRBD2 TGTGCCAGCAGCCCCAGACTAGCGGGGGGAATTGGTGAGCAGTTCTTC CASSPRLAGGIGEQFF
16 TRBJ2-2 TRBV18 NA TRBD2 TGTGCCAGCTCACCACTCCCTAGCGGGAACACCGGGGAGCTGTTTTTT CASSPLPSGNTGELFF
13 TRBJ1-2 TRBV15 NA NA TGTGCCACCAGCAGAGTAGATTTTCCGGGCTACACCTTC CATSRVDFPGYTF
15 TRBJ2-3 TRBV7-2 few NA TGTGCCAGCAGCCCGTACCCTTCCGGGACAGATACGCAGTATTTT CASSPYPSGTDTQYF
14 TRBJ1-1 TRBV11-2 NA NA TGTGCCAGCAGCTTAGGGGGGGTGGTCACTGAAGCTTTCTTT CASSLGGVVTEAFF